This entry lists 27 T cell receptor beta chains sequenced from one sample in a study of T cells in Graves' hyperthyroidism and ophthalmopathy. The CDR3 regions of TCR beta were amplified from RNA transcripts. HTBI primers drove first-round RT-PCR of the TCR CDR3. TCRdb independently ran MiXCR on the multiplex PCR reads; one entry per CDR3 protein. The sample lists 610,000 or so distinct CDR3 sequences; about 45% were seen once. Material: peripheral blood or thyroid tissue (not recorded which). The receptors come from a woman aged 18-29 years with Graves' hyperthyroidism.

There are many counts of this clonotype. The rearrangement uses TRBV12-3 or TRBV12-4 and TRBJ2-7; 10 bases agree with TRBD1. V was pared by 6 bases and J by 6 bases, with 11 bases of the junction left unmatched. CDR3 length equals 15 residues. The CDR3 loop reads CASSGRTGGMGEQYF. CDR3 nucleotide sequence: TGTGCCAGCAGCGGCCGGACAGGGGGTATGGGCGAGCAGTACTTC.

The chain links TRBV15 to TRBJ1-5, with 9 bases matching TRBD1. Trimming removed 3 bases from V and 5 bases from J; junction bases left unmatched: 17. This CDR3 is built from 19 residues. Germline V CDR1 and CDR2: LNHNV, YYDKDF (reference sequence). CDR3 region: CATSRFRPGTGNGDQPQHF. The CDR3 region has the DNA TGTGCCACCAGCAGGTTTCGCCCCGGGACAGGGAATGGTGATCAGCCCCAGCATTTT.

This clonotype showed up many times. The chain couples TRBV4-1 to TRBJ2-5; 7 bases are a match to TRBD1. V dropped 4 bases and J dropped 3; count of bases not matched to a gene: 5. There are 14 residues in the CDR3. Germline assignment: CDR1 MGHRA and CDR2 YSYEKL. In nucleotides, the CDR3 is TGCGCCAGCAGCCTCCGGGACAGTGAAGAGACCCAGTACTTC. Amino acid sequence: CASSLRDSEETQYF.

This chain links TRBV20-1 with TRBJ2-1; 9 bases are a match to TRBD2. CDR1 is DFQATT and CDR2 is SNEGSKA in the germline V gene (reference sequence). J lost 8 bases, V lost 1 base, and 9 bases had no gene match. The CDR3 totals 15 residues. The CDR3 nucleotides are TGCAGTGCTAGAGTTCTAGCGGGACACGGGGATGAGCAGTTCTTC. This sequence encodes CSARVLAGHGDEQFF.

The chain uses TRBV7-2 and TRBJ2-7; D is possibly TRBD2 (6 bases). Trimming pared 0 bases from V and 2 bases from J, leaving 11 bases between. This CDR3 comprises 15 residues. The germline V gene has CDR1 SGHTA and CDR2 FQGNSA. CDR3: CASSLASGLTYEQYF. CDR3 sequence (DNA): TGTGCCAGCAGCTTAGCAAGCGGGTTGACCTACGAGCAGTACTTC.

The chain carries TRBV7-9 and TRBJ1-3; D not certain. With 2 bases removed from V and 7 bases from J, the gap between germline ends came to 9 bases. The germline V gene encodes CDR1 SEHNR and CDR2 FQNEAQ (reference sequence). This CDR3 comprises 13 residues. The CDR3 reads CASSLREKNTIYF. As DNA, the CDR3 is TGTGCCAGCAGCTTAAGGGAGAAGAACACCATATATTTT.

The V call is TRBV7-2, the J call TRBJ2-7; D tentatively reads TRBD1 or TRBD2 (6 bases each). Per germline, CDR1 SGHTA and CDR2 FQGNSA. The CDR3 has 14 amino acids. Trimming took 2 bases from V and 2 from J, leaving 10 bases between them. CDR3 coding DNA: TGTGCCAGCAGCTTATCGGGGGCTACCTACGAGCAGTACTTC. Encoded protein: CASSLSGATYEQYF.

At least ten counts were recorded for this clonotype. The chain is built from TRBV12-3 or TRBV12-4 and TRBJ2-2, with D possibly matching TRBD2 (5 bases). The V end was cut by 3 bases, the J end by 4 bases, with 9 bases between. The CDR3 has 14 residues. CDR3 protein: CASSFRTVTGELFF. For the CDR3, the DNA is TGTGCCAGCAGTTTTCGGACTGTCACCGGGGAGCTGTTTTTT.

This clonotype was counted ten times or more. The chain has TRBV20-1 and TRBJ2-2, with TRBD2 matching 11 bases. Looked up from germline, CDR1 is DFQATT and CDR2 is SNEGSKA (reference sequence). This CDR3 has 14 residues. The junction had 1 base not matched to a gene; V was cut back by 1 base and J by 6 bases. The CDR3 sequence is CSARVLAGAGELFF. In DNA, the CDR3 is TGCAGTGCTAGAGTACTAGCGGGAGCCGGGGAGCTGTTTTTT.

This clonotype has ten or more counts. The chain uses TRBV20-1 and TRBJ2-7; a possible D gene is TRBD1 (5 bases). Germline CDR1 is DFQATT and CDR2 is SNEGSKA (reference sequence). V was cut by 3 bases and J by 2 bases, with 8 bases left in between. The CDR3 sequence is 12 residues long. CDR3 amino acids: CSARDTPYEQYF. The DNA of the CDR3 is TGCAGTGCTAGGGACACCCCCTACGAGCAGTACTTC.

V and J are TRBV20-1 and TRBJ2-7; 8 bases agree with TRBD2. J was trimmed by 4 bases and V by 8 bases; bases with no gene match: 13. This CDR3 region has 14 residues. Germline loops: CDR1 DFQATT, CDR2 SNEGSKA (reference sequence). For the CDR3, the DNA is TGCAGTTCAGCGGGGGCAGCGCCCCTTTACGAGCAGTACTTC. It codes for CSSAGAAPLYEQYF.

This clonotype was picked up one time. The CDR3 DNA reads TGCAGCAGTCAGCCGGGGGCGCCCTACGAGCAGTACTTC. Encoded protein: CSSQPGAPYEQYF. V is TRBV29-1 and J is TRBJ2-7; possibly TRBD1 or TRBD2 for D (6 bases each). V lost 8 bases, J lost 2 bases, and 16 bases lay in between. The CDR3 has 13 amino acids. Germline V gene lookup returns CDR1 SQVTM and CDR2 ANQGSEA.

The chain recombines TRBV29-1 with TRBJ2-5; unclear D gene. The V gene lost 4 bases and the J gene lost 3 bases, with 3 bases spanning the gap. The CDR3 has 10 residues. Germline V gene sequence: CDR1 SQVTM, CDR2 ANQGSEA. CDR3 nucleotide sequence: TGCAGCGTTGTGGAAGAGACCCAGTACTTC. Translated: CSVVEETQYF.

About this clonotype itself: A much larger clone is a single base away; this may be a read error. The J gene is TRBJ1-3, the V gene TRBV4-2; weak D call: TRBD1 (5 bases). In germline, CDR1 is LGHNA, CDR2 YNFKEQ. CDR3 size: 15 residues. V lost 0 bases, J lost 4 bases, and 10 bases lay in between. The CDR3 nucleotides are TGTGCCAGCAGCCAAGATGGGGCAGTGGGAAACACCATATATTTT. It yields the protein CASSQDGAVGNTIYF.

This clonotype was seen at least ten times. The rearrangement links TRBV7-9 to TRBJ1-6, with D unclear. V shed 3 bases and J shed 7 bases, with 4 bases lying between them. The CDR3 runs to 12 residues. Germline V gene sequence: CDR1 SEHNR, CDR2 FQNEAQ (reference sequence). Here the CDR3 DNA reads TGTGCCAGCAGCTTGGAAAATTCACCCCTCCACTTT. Translating it yields CASSLENSPLHF.

This clonotype was seen just once. The chain joins TRBV5-1 to TRBJ1-6; 8 nucleotides align to TRBD1. This CDR3 region has 14 residues. J was trimmed by 7 bases and V by 4 bases; bases with no gene match: 4. Germline V gene lookup returns CDR1 SGHRS and CDR2 YFSETQ. The CDR3 DNA is TGCGCCAGCAGCATGACAGGGGACAATTCACCCCTCCACTTT. Residues: CASSMTGDNSPLHF.

This clonotype was seen once. A single base separates this from a much larger clone, so it may be a read error. The chain joins TRBV12-3 or TRBV12-4 to TRBJ1-4, with TRBD1 matching 9 bases. The CDR3 totals 15 residues. Here the CDR3 DNA reads TGTGCCAGCAGGGACAGGGGCGAACGTAATGAAGAACTGTTTTTT. Encoded protein: CASRDRGERNEELFF.

As for this clonotype: This could be a read error, since a much larger clone is one nucleotide away. The chain links TRBV7-2 to TRBJ2-7, with 8 positions matching TRBD2. The CDR3 contains 15 residues. The V segment lost 8 bases and the J segment 5 bases; nucleotides outside the gene matches: 14. Germline V gene lookup returns CDR1 SGHTA and CDR2 FQGNSA. CDR3: CASGQTGGLAHEQYF. CDR3 DNA sequence: TGTGCCAGCGGCCAAACAGGCGGACTAGCCCACGAGCAGTACTTC. The whole variable domain, filled in from reference TRBV7-2 and TRBJ2-7, reads GAGVSQSPSNKVTEKGKDVELRCDPISGHTALYWYRQSLGQGLEFLIYFQGNSAPDKSGLPSDRFSAERTGGSVSTLTIQRTQQEDSAVYLCASGQTGGLAHEQYFGPGTRLTVT.

Points on this clonotype: The junction shows a germline mismatch at one end, possibly a read error. The chain uses TRBV5-1 and TRBJ1-2; the D gene is possibly TRBD1 (6 bases). The CDR3 totals 12 residues. Per germline, CDR1 SGHRS and CDR2 YFSETQ. Written as DNA, the CDR3 is TGTGCCAGCAGCTTCCACAGGGATGGCTACACCTTC. The encoded protein is CASSFHRDGYTF.

This clonotype was seen repeatedly, ten times or more. The rearrangement uses TRBV4-2 and TRBJ2-7; 8 nucleotides agree with TRBD1. Per germline, CDR1 LGHNA and CDR2 YNFKEQ. V shed 2 bases and J 0 bases; nucleotides not matched to a gene: 3. This CDR3 has 15 amino acids. CDR3 nucleotides: TGTGCCAGCAGCCAACCGGGACAGGTCTCCTACGAGCAGTACTTC. Translating gives CASSQPGQVSYEQYF.

This clonotype was seen a few times. The rearrangement links TRBV19 to TRBJ2-7; D not certain. V was cut by 0 bases and J by 0 bases, with 15 bases left in between. Germline V gene sequence: CDR1 LNHDA, CDR2 SQIVND (reference sequence). This CDR3 region has 17 residues. CDR3 sequence reads: CASSIDSRLFGSYEQYF. CDR3 sequence (DNA): TGTGCCAGTAGTATAGATTCCCGCCTCTTCGGCTCCTACGAGCAGTACTTC. Combining the CDR3 with reference TRBV19 and TRBJ2-7 gives the whole variable domain DGGITQSPKYLFRKEGQNVTLSCEQNLNHDAMYWYRQDPGQGLRLIYYSQIVNDFQKGDIAEGYSVSREKKESFPLTVTSAQKNPTAFYLCASSIDSRLFGSYEQYFGPGTRLTVT.

The chain has TRBV7-8 and TRBJ1-1; 7 nucleotides line up with TRBD1. Germline V CDR1 and CDR2: SGHVS, FQNEAQ. The CDR3 loop spans 16 amino acids. V trimming: 0 bases; J trimming: 2 bases; junction bases outside the gene matches: 6. CDR3 sequence reads: CASSLATGRGNTEAFF. The CDR3 nucleotides are TGTGCCAGCAGCTTAGCGACAGGGAGGGGAAACACTGAAGCTTTCTTT.

The V and J genes are TRBV29-1 and TRBJ2-2; 9 bases fit TRBD2. From germline, CDR1 is SQVTM and CDR2 ANQGSEA. V lost 7 bases and J lost 10; bases outside the gene matches: 4. The CDR3 covers 11 residues. In DNA form, the CDR3 reads TGCAGCGCGACGGGACTAGCGGAGCTGTTTTTT. This translates into CSATGLAELFF.

This clonotype has just a few counts. The rearrangement links TRBV9 to TRBJ2-2; D is perhaps TRBD1 (6 bases). Germline V CDR1 and CDR2: SGDLS, YYNGEE. The CDR3 runs 12 residues. V lost 2 bases and J lost 8, with 7 bases in between. In nucleotides, the CDR3 is TGTGCCAGCAGCGTCGGACAGGGGGAGCTGTTTTTT. Its translation is CASSVGQGELFF.

This clonotype was found many times. The rearrangement uses TRBV18 and TRBJ1-2; 7 bases are a match to TRBD1. Germline V gene lookup returns CDR1 KGHSH and CDR2 LQKENI. CDR3 length equals 11 residues. V lost 5 bases to trimming and J lost 7 bases; unmatched junction nucleotides: 1. The CDR3 reads CASSDRVGYTF. CDR3 sequence (DNA): TGTGCCAGCTCAGACAGGGTTGGCTACACCTTC. The variable domain in full, completed from reference TRBV18 and TRBJ1-2, reads NAGVMQNPRHLVRRRGQEARLRCSPMKGHSHVYWYRQLPEEGLKFMVYLQKENIIDESGMPKERFSAEFPKEGPSILRIQQVVRGDSAAYFCASSDRVGYTFGSGTRLTVV.

This rearrangement joins TRBV7-9 to TRBJ2-2, with 8 bases fitting TRBD2. Germline CDR1 reads SEHNR; CDR2 reads FQNEAQ (reference sequence). This CDR3 contains 13 residues. Trimming took 5 bases from V and 7 from J; bases not matched to a gene: 3. The CDR3 DNA reads as TGTGCCAGCAGCAGCGGGACTAGCGGGGAGCTGTTTTTT. Amino acids: CASSSGTSGELFF.

This clonotype showed up many times. The chain employs TRBV6-6 and TRBJ1-2; D is undetermined. The CDR3 loop spans 14 amino acids. Trimming removed 6 bases at V and 6 bases at J, with 17 bases between. Germline CDR1 MNHNY, CDR2 SVGAGI (reference sequence). The CDR3 DNA sequence: TGTGCCAGCAGCCCCGACGGAACTAAGGATGGCTACACCTTC. Its protein is CASSPDGTKDGYTF.